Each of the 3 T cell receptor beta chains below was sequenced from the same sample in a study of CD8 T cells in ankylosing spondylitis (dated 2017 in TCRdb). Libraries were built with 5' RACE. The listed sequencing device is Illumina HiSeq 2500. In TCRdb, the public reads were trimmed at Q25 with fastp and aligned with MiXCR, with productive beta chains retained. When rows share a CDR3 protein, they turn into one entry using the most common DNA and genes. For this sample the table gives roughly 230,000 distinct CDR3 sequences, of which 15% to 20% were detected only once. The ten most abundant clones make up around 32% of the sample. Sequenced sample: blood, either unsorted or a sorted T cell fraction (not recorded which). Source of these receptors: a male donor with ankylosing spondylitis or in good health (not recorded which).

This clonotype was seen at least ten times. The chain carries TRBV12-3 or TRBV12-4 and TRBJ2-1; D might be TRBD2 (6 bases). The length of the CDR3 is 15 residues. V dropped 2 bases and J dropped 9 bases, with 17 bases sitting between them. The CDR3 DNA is TGTGCCAGCAGTTTACCGGGAGTTAGGTCGCGTGAGCAGTTCTTC. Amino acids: CASSLPGVRSREQFF.

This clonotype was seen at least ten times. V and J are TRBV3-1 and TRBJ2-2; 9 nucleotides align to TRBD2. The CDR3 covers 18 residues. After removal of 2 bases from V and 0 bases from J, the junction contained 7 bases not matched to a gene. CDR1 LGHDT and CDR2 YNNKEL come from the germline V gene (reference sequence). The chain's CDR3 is CASSQYVQREANTGELFF. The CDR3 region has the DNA TGTGCCAGCAGCCAATATGTGCAGCGGGAGGCGAACACCGGGGAGCTGTTTTTT.

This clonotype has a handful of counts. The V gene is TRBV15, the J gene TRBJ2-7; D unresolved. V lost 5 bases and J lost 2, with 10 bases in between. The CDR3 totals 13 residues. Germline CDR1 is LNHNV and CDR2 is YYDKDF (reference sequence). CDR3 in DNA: TGTGCCACCAGCCAGGCAGAAACCTACGAGCAGTACTTC. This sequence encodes CATSQAETYEQYF.